This TCR beta chain was found in a study of beta chain features in type 1 diabetes. Study conclusions and caveats: Within patients, naive, central memory and Treg TCRB repertoires seemed more similar than within healthy donors. Because the template was cDNA, high-expressing cells might be over-represented.

The sample holds a few counts of this clone. Its antigen is as yet unknown. The entirety of the isolated RNA underwent reverse transcription, so expressed TCRB transcripts were sequenced. The average read count of naive, central memory and regulatory T cell samples was around 3.8 million. Clones were read by immunoSEQ multiplex PCR, and TCRdb kept only the in-frame ones, dropping some. The sample shows 200,000 to 250,000 clones, around 10% of them seen only once. Sorting that relied on CD45RO/CCR7/CD25/CD127/CD95/CD27 yielded CD4+ naive, central memory, regulatory and stem cell-like memory cells. The CDR3 consists of 17 residues. V shed 5 bases, J shed 3 bases, and the junction held 8 bases outside the gene matches. CDR1 and CDR2 from the germline V gene are SGHTA and FQGNSA.

The origin of this receptor is a woman under 30 in good health. Sequencing was carried out using naive CD4+ T cells from blood. V gene TRBV7-2 combines with J gene TRBJ2-7; 15 bases line up with TRBD2. The CDR3 bases are TGTGCCAGCAGCCGAGGGACTAGCGGGAGGACCCACTACGAGCAGTACTTC. It translates to CASSRGTSGRTHYEQYF.